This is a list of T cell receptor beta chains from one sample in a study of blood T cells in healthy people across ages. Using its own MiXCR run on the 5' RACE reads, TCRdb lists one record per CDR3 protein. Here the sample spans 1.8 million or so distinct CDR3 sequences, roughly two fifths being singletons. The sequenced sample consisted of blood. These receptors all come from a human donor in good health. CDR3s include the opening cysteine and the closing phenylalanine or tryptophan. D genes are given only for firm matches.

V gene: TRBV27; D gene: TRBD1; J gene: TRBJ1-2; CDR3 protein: CASSYGPGTGYGYTF
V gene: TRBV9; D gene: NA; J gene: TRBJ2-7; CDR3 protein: CASSLSGVSDEQYF
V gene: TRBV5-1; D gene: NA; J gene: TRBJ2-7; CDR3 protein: CASSSGILVYEQYF
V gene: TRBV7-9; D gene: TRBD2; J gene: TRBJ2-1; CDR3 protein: CASSSGGAYNEQLF
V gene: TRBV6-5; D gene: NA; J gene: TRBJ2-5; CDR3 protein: CASSYSSGSQETQYF
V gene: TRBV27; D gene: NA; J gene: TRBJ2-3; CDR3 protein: CASSWDEHNTQYF
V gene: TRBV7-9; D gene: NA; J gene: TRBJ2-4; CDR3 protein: CASSPMWGRENIQYF
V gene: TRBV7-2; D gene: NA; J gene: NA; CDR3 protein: CASSLGQVSEQYF
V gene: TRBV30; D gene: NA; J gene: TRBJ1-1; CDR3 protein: CAWSLSLGVTEAFF
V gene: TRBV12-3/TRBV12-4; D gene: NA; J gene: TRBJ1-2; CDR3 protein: CASSQDSFPYGYTF
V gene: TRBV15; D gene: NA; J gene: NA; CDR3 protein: CATSRIGLYEQYF
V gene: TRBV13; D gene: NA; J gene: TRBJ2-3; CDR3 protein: CASSRGGTADTQYF
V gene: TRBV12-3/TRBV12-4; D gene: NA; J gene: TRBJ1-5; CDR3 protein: CASSLSSQPQHF
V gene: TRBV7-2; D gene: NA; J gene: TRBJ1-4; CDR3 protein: CASSFNPGEKLFF
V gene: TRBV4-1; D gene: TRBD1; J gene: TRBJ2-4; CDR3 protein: CASSQDDRGPWNIQYF
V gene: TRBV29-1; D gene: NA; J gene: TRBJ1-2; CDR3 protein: CSVVDEGYGYTF
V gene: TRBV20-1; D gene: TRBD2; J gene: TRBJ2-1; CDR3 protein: CSAGPRTSGGNEQFF
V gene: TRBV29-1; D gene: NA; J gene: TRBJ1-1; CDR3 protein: CSVESGWGLGMNTEAFF
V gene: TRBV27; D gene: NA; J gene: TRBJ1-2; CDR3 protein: CASSLAPGFYGYTF
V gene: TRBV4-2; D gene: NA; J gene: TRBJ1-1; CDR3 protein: CASSQVGGVEAFF
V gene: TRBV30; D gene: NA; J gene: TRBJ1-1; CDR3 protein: CAWSPGTEAFF
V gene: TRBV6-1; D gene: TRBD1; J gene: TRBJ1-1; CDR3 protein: CASSEAAAGGTEAFF
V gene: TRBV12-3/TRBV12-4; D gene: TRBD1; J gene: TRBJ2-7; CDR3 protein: CASSPTGQEAYEQYF
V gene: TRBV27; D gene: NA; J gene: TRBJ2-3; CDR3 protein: CASSLLGKTDTQYF
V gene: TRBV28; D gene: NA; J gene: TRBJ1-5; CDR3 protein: CASSYRVDGQPQHF
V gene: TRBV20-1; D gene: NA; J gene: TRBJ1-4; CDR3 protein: CSASNEKLFF
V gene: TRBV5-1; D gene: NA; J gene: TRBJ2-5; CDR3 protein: CASSLSGWQLNNEQYF
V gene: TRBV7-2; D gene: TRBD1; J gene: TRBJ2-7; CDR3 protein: CASSAHLGTGTYEQYF
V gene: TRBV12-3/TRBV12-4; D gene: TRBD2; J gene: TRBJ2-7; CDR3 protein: CASSLSSGGANEQYF
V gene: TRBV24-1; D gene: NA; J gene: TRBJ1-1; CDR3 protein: CATSENSGGGTEAFF
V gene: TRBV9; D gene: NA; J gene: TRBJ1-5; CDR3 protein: CASSSHRQASNQPQHF
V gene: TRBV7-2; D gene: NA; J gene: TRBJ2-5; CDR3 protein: CASSPGNGIPQETQYF
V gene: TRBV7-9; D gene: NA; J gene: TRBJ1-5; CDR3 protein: CASSPGPSNNQPQHF
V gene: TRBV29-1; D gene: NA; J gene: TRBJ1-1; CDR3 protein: CSGNQGRTEAFF
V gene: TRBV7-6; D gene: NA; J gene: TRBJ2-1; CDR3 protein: CASSLTADSYNEQFF
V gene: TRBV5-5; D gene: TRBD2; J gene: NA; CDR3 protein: CASSLASVILPGLVDEQYF
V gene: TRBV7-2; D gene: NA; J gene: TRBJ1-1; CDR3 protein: CASRPSSGAGTEAFF
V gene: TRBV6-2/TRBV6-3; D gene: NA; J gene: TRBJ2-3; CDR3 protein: CASSNRDFRTDTQYF
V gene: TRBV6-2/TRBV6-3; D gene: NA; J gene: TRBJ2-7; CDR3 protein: CASSKRQASYEQYF
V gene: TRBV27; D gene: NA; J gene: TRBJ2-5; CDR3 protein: CASSGQNGGDPPETQYF
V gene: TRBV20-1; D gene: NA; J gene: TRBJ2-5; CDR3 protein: CSARDGGGAQETQYF
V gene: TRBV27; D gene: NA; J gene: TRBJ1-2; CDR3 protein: CASSPPLPLWGYTF
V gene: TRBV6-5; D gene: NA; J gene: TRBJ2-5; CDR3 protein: CASSEGGGQRYF
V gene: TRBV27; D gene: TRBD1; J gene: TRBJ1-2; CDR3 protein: CASSIRTGFNGYTF
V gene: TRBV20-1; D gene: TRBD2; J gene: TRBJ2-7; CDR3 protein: CSATRLSGGPYEQYF
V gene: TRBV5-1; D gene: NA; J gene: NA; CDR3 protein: CASSPRRVDNEQYF
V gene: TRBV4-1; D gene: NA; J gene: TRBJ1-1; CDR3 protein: CASSPQSNTEAFF
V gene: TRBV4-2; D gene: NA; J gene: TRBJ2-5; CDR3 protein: CASSQAQSGTIQETQYF
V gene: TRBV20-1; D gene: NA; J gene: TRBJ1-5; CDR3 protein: CSANRGRNQPQHF
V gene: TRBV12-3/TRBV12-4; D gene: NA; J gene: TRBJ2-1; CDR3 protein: CASRGRNEQFF
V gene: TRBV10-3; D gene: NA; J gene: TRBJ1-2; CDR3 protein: CAISGQILNYGYTF
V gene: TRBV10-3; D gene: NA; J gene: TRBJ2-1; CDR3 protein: CAISDGLENEQFF
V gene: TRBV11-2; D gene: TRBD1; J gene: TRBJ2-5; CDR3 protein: CASSSWTGAETQYF
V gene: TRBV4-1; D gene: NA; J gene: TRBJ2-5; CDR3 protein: CASTKAYLTGSQETQYF
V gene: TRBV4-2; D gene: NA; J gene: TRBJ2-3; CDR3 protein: CASSQEIAEGADTQYF
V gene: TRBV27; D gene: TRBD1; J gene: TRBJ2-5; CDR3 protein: CASSPYRGRVETQYF
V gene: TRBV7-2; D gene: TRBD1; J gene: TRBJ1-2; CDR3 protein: CASSSDRVFYGYTF
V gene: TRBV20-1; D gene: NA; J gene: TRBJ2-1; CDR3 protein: CSARAADHSYNEQFF
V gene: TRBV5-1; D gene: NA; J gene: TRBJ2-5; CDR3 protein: CASSAIGDERYF
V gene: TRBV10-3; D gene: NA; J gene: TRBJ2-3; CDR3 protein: CATRLGGVTDTQYF